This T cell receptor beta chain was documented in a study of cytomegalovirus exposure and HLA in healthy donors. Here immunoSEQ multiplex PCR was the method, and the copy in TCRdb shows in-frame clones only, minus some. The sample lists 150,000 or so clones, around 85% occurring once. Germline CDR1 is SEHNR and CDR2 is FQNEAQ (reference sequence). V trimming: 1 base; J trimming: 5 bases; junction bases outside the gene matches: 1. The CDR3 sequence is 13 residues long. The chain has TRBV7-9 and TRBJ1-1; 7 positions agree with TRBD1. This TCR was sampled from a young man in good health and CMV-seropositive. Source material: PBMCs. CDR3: CASSLEGATEAFF. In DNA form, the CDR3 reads TGTGCCAGCAGCTTAGAGGGGGCAACTGAAGCTTTCTTT. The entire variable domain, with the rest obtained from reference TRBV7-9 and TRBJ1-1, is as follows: DTGVSQNPRHKITKRGQNVTFRCDPISEHNRLYWYRQTLGQGPEFLTYFQNEAQLEKSRLLSDRFSAERPKGSFSTLEIQRTEQGDSAMYLCASSLEGATEAFFGQGTRLTVV.